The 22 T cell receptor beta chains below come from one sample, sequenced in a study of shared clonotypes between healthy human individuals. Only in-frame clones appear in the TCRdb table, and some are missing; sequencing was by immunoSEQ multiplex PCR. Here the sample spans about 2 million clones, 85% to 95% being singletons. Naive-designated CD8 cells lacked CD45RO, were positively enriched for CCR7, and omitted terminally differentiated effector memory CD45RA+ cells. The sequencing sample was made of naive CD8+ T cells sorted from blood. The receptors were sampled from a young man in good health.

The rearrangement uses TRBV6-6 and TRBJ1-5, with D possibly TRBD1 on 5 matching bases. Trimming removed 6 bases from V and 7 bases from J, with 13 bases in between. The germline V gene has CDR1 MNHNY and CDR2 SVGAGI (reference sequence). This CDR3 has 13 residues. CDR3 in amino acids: CASSSRVPQPQHF. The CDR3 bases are TGTGCCAGCAGCAGCAGGGTACCCCAGCCCCAGCATTTT.

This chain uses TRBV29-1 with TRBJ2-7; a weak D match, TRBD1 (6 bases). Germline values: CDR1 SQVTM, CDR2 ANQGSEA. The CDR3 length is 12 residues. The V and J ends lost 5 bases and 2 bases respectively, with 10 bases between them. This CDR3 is CSVITGPYEQYF. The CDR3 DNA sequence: TGCAGCGTTATTACAGGGCCCTACGAGCAGTACTTC.

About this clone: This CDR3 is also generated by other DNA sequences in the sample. This CDR3 reads CASSFYRDGNYGYTF. CDR3 nucleotide sequence: TGTGCCAGCAGCTTCTATAGGGACGGCAACTATGGCTACACCTTC. The J gene is TRBJ1-2, the V gene TRBV5-6; perhaps TRBD1 as D (5 bases). Germline-derived CDR1 and CDR2 are SGHDT and YYEEEE. V was shortened by 2 bases and J by 2 bases, with 13 bases between the two germline ends. This CDR3 comprises 15 residues.

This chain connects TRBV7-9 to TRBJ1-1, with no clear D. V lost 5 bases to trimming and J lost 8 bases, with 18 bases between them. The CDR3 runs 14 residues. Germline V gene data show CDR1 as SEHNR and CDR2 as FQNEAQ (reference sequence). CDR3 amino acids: CASSPSQSGFEAFF. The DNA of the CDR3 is TGTGCCAGCAGCCCAAGTCAATCCGGGTTCGAAGCTTTCTTT.

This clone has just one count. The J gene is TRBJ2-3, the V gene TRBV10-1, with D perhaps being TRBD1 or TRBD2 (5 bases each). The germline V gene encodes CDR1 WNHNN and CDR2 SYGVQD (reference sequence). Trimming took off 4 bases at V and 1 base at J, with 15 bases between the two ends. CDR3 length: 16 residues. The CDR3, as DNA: TGCGCCAGCAGTGGGGGCCCGGACGGGGGCACAGATACGCAGTATTTT. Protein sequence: CASSGGPDGGTDTQYF.

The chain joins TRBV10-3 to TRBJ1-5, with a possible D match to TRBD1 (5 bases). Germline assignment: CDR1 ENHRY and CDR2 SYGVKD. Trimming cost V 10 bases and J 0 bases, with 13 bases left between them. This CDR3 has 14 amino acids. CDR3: CAKKGEDSNQPQHF. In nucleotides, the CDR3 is TGTGCCAAAAAAGGGGAGGATAGCAATCAGCCCCAGCATTTT.

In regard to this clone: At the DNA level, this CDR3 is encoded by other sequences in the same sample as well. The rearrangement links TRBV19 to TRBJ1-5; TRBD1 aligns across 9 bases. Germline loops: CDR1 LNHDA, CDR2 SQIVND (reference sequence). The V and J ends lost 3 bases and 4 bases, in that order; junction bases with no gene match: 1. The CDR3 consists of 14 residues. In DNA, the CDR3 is TGTGCCAGTAGTATTGGGACAGGGAATCAGCCCCAGCATTTT. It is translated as CASSIGTGNQPQHF.

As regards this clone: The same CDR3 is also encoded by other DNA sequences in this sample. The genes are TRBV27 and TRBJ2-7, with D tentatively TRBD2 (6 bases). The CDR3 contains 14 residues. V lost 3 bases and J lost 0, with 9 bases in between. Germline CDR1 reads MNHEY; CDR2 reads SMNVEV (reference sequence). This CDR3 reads CASSFGGPSYEQYF. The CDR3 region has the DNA TGTGCCAGCAGTTTTGGAGGGCCCTCCTACGAGCAGTACTTC.

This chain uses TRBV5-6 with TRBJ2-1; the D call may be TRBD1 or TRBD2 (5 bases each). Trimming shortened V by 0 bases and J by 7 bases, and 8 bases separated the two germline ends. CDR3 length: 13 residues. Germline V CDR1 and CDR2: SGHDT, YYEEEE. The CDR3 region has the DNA TGTGCCAGCAGCTTGGGGGACCCTAATGAGCAGTTCTTC. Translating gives CASSLGDPNEQFF.

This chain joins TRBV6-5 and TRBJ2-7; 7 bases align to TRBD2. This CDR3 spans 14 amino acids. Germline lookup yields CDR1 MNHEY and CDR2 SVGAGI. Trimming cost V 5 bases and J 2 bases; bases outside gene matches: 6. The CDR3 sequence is CASSGRGEAYEQYF. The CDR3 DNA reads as TGTGCCAGCAGTGGCCGGGGGGAAGCCTACGAGCAGTACTTC.

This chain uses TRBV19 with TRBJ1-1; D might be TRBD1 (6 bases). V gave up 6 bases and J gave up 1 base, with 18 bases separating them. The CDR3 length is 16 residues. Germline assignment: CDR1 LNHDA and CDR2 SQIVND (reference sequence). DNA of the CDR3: TGTGCCAGTAGCCACGCTCAAGGACAGAGGAACACTGAAGCTTTCTTT. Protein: CASSHAQGQRNTEAFF.

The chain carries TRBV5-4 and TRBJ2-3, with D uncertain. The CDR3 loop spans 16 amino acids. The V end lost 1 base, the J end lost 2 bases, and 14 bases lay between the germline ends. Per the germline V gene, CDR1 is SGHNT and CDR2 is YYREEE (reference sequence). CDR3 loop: CASSLPAETPTDTQYF. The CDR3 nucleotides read TGTGCCAGCAGCTTGCCGGCGGAGACCCCCACAGATACGCAGTATTTT.

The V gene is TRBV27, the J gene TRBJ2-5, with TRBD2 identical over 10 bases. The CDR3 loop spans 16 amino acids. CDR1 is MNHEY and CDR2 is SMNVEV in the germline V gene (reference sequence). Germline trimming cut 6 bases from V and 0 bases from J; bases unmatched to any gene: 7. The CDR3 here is CASSRLAGENQETQYF. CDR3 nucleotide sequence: TGTGCCAGCAGCCGACTAGCGGGCGAGAACCAAGAGACCCAGTACTTC.

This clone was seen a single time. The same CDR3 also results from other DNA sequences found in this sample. Here the CDR3 reads CASSLGGADYGYTF. The CDR3 bases are TGTGCCAGCAGCTTAGGCGGTGCAGACTATGGCTACACCTTC. The gene calls are TRBV7-9 and TRBJ1-2; no firm D call. V lost 1 base, J lost 3 bases, and 9 bases lay in between. CDR3 length equals 14 residues. CDR1 and CDR2 (germline): SEHNR, FQNEAQ (reference sequence).

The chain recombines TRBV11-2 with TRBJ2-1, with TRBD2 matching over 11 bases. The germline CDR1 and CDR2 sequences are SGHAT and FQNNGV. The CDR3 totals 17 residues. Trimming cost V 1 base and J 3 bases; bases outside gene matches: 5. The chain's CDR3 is CASSLVLAGGYYNEQFF. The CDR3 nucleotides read TGTGCCAGCAGCTTAGTCCTAGCGGGGGGCTACTACAATGAGCAGTTCTTC.

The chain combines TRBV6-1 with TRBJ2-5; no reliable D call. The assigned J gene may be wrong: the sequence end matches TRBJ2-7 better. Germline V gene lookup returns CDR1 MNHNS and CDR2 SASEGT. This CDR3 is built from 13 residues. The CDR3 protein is CASSPWGSYEQYF. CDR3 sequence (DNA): TGTGCCAGCAGTCCATGGGGATCCTACGAGCAGTACTTC.

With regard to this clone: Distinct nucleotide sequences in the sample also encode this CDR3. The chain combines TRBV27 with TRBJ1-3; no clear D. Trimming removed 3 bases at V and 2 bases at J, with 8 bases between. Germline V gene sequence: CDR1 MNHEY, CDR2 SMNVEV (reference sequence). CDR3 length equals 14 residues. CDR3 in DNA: TGTGCCAGCAGTTTGGACTCGACTGGAAACACCATATATTTT. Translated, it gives CASSLDSTGNTIYF.

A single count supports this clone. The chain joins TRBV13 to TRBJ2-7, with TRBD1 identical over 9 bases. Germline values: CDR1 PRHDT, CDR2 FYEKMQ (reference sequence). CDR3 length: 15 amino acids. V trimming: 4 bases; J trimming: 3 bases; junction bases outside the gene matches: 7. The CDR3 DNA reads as TGTGCCAGCAGCTCCTCCGGGACAGGGATCTACGAGCAGTACTTC. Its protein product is CASSSSGTGIYEQYF. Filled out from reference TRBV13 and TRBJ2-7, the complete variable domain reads AAGVIQSPRHLIKEKRETATLKCYPIPRHDTVYWYQQGPGQDPQFLISFYEKMQSDKGSIPDRFSAQQFSDYHSELNMSSLELGDSALYFCASSSSGTGIYEQYFGPGTRLTVT.

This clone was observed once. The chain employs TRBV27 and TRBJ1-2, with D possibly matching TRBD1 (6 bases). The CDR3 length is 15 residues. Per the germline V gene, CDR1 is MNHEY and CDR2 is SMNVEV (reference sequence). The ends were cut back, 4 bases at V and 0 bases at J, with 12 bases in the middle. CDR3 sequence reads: CASSSDRLANYGYTF. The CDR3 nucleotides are TGTGCCAGCAGTTCCGACAGGCTAGCTAACTATGGCTACACCTTC.

The CDR3 nucleotides read TGTGCCAGCAGCTTAGCGGACAGGGGGGAGCAGTACTTC. Its protein is CASSLADRGEQYF. V and J are TRBV7-9 and TRBJ2-7; 10 bases match TRBD1. CDR1 SEHNR and CDR2 FQNEAQ come from the germline V gene (reference sequence). The V gene end was trimmed by 0 bases and the J gene end by 7 bases; junction bases not matched to a gene: 0. This CDR3 region has 13 residues.

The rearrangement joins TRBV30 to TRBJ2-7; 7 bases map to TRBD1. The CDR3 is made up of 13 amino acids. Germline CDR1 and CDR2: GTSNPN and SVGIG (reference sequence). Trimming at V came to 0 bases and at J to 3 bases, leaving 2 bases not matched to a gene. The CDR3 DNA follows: TGTGCCTGGAGTGTCAGGGGGTTCTACGAGCAGTACTTC. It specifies CAWSVRGFYEQYF.

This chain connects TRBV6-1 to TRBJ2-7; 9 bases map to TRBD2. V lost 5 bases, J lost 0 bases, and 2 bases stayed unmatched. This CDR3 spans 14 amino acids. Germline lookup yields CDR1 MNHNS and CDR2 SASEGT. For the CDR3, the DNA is TGTGCCAGCAGTTTTAGCGGGGGCTCCTACGAGCAGTACTTC. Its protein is CASSFSGGSYEQYF.